This paragraph covers one T cell receptor beta chain sequence. Its antigen is not identified. These data are taken from a study of response to subunit inactivated influenza vaccine. Study-level points and caveats: The authors suggested that every seasonal influenza vaccination recruits few new T cells.

TCRdb passed the RT-PCR reads through MiXCR, listing each CDR3 protein once. The data show a few hundred thousand distinct CDR3 sequences, about 15% seen once. CDR3 length: 16 residues. Germline CDR1 SGDLS, CDR2 YYNGEE. V lost 1 base, J lost 5 bases, and 7 bases stayed unmatched. This specimen consisted of PBMCs from blood, obtained 11 to 12 days after vaccination. The chain combines TRBV9 with TRBJ2-2, with TRBD1 matching 8 bases. This sequence originates from a man aged 45-60 years who received an inactivated influenza vaccine. CDR3 sequence reads: CASSVWGQAGTGELFF. The CDR3 DNA reads as TGTGCCAGCAGCGTATGGGGACAGGCGGGGACCGGGGAGCTGTTTTTT.